This T cell receptor beta chain was retrieved from a study of CD8 T cells in ankylosing spondylitis. Findings and limits, study-wide: Peripheral blood held disease-linked clones only at relatively low frequency, and these were CD8+. Reportedly, disease-linked clones are significantly enriched in ankylosing spondylitis patients' matched synovial fluid. Characteristic, it appeared, of ankylosing spondylitis blood was a TCR beta motif of about eight highly homologous variants. Earlier studies detected some motif variants in reactive arthritis synovial fluid and blood.

This clonotype appeared a few times. The target antigen is unknown. One entry per CDR3 protein results from TCRdb running MiXCR on the 5' RACE reads. The sample yields approximately 350,000 distinct CDR3 sequences, roughly 15% seen once. The CDR3 extends over 14 amino acids. With V trimmed by 6 bases and J by 4 bases, 8 bases remained unmatched. The sample comprised blood, either unsorted or a sorted T cell fraction (not recorded which). The receptor was isolated from a male donor with ankylosing spondylitis or in good health (not recorded which). The chain couples TRBV12-3 or TRBV12-4 to TRBJ1-1; the match to TRBD1 covers 7 bases. The CDR3 reads CASSQTGMITEAFF. The CDR3 region has the DNA TGTGCCAGCAGCCAGACAGGGATGATCACTGAAGCTTTCTTT.